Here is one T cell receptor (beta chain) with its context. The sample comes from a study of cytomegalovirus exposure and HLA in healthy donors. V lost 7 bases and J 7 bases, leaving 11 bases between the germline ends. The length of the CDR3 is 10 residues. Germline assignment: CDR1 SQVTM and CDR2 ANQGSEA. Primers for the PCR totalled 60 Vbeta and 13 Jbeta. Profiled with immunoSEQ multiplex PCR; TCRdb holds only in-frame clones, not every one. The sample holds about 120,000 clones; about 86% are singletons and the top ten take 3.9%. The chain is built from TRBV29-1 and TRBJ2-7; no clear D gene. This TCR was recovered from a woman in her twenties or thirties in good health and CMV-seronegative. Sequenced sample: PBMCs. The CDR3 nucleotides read TGCAGCGCCGCAGGTCCGGAGCAGTACTTC. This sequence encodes CSAAGPEQYF.